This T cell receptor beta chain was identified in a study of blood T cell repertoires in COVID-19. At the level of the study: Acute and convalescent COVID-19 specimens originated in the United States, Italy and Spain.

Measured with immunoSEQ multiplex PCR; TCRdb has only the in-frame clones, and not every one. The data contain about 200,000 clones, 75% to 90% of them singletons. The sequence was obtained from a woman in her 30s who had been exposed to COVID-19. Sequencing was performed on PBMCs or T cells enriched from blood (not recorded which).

This CDR3 is CASSPRQGARYGYTF. The DNA for the CDR3 is TGTGCCAGCAGTCCCCGACAGGGGGCGCGGTATGGCTACACCTTC. The chain links TRBV28 to TRBJ1-2, with TRBD1 matching 10 bases. In germline, CDR1 is MDHEN, CDR2 SYDVKM. The CDR3 is made up of 15 amino acids. V lost 5 bases to trimming and J lost 5 bases; unmatched junction nucleotides: 8.